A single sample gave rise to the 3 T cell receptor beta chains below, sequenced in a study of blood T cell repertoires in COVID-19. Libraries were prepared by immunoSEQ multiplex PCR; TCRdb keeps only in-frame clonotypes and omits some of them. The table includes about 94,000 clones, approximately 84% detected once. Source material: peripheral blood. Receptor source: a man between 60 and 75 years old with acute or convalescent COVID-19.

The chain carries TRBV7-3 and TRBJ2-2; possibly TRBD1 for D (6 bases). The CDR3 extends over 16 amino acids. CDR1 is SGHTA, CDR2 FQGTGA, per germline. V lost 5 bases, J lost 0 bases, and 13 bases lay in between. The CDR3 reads CASSPWTVANTGELFF. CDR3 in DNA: TGTGCCAGCAGCCCCTGGACAGTCGCGAACACCGGGGAGCTGTTTTTT.

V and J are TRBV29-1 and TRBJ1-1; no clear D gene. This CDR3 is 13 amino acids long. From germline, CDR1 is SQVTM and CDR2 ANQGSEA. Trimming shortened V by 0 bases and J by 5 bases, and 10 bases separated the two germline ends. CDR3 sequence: CSVEDQRGTEAFF. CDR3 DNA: TGCAGCGTTGAAGACCAACGAGGGACTGAAGCTTTCTTT.

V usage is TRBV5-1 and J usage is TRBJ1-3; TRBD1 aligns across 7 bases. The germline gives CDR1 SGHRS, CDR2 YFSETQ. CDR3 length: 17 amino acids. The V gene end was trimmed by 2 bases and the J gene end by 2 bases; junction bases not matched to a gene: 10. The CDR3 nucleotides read TGCGCCAGCAGCTTAAACCCTACAGGGGAAACTGGAAACACCATATATTTT. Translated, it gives CASSLNPTGETGNTIYF.